This TCR beta chain is from a study of cytomegalovirus exposure and HLA in healthy donors. Study-level results: Later genetic work tied a missense DCLRE1C variant to beta-chain V and J trimming.

With 60 Vbeta and 13 Jbeta primers, the PCR was carried out. As processed by the authors: Later reanalysis found 80 million or so unique TCR beta chains, some 10 million of them shared. Profiled with immunoSEQ multiplex PCR; TCRdb holds only in-frame clones, not every one. That table is the source of V, J and clone size, and D and trimming were worked out from the DNA. The sample shows about 210,000 clones, approximately 86% of them seen only once. Note on this clone: As yet, its antigen is unknown.

From germline, CDR1 is MNHEY and CDR2 SVGAGI. V was clipped by 5 bases and J by 6 bases, with 10 bases between them. This CDR3 is 13 amino acids long. Material: PBMCs. This clonotype was sampled from a woman in her twenties or thirties in good health and CMV-seronegative. The gene calls are TRBV6-5 and TRBJ2-2, with unresolved D. The CDR3 DNA follows: TGTGCCAGCAGTCCAACAAACGCCGGGGAGCTGTTTTTT. Protein: CASSPTNAGELFF.